The T cell receptor (beta chain) described here comes from a study of blood T cell repertoires in COVID-19. The wider study: PBMCs, B-cell-depleted T cells, or T cells were the source of the cDNA or gDNA that made up the material.

As originally analysed: Estimation of nucleated cell counts was performed using reference gene primer amplification. Assay: immunoSEQ multiplex PCR; the TCRdb copy retains only in-frame clones and omits some. From that table come the V and J calls and clone size; the DNA was used to work out D and trimming. The table lists fewer than 9,000 clones, roughly 84% of them singletons. This clone has only one observation. There are 16 residues in the CDR3. V dropped 8 bases and J dropped 7; count of bases not matched to a gene: 11. Germline loops: CDR1 SNHLY, CDR2 FYNNEI. V is TRBV2 and J is TRBJ1-6; TRBD1 matches 10 bases. Sequenced sample: peripheral blood. The receptor was derived from a human donor with active COVID-19. The donor label of this sample is uncertain. The CDR3 DNA follows: TGTGCCAGCGGGACGCCGGGACAGGGGCTAAATTCACCCCTCCACTTT. Amino acids: CASGTPGQGLNSPLHF.